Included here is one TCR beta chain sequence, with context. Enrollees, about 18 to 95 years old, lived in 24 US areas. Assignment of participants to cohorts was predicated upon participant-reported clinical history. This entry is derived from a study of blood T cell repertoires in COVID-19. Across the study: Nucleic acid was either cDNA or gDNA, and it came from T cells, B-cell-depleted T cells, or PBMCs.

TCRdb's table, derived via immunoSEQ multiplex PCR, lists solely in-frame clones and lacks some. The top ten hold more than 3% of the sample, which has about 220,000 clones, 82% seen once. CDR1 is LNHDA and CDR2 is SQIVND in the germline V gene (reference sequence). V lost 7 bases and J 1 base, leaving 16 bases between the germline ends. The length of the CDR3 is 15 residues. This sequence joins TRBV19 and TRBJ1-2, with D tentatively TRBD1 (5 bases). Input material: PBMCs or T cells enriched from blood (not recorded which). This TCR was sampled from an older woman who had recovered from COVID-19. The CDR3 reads CASTDLKGFNYGYTF. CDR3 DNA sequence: TGTGCCAGTACGGACCTAAAGGGGTTTAACTATGGCTACACCTTC.